These 21 T cell receptor beta chains were sequenced from one sample in a study of cytomegalovirus exposure and HLA in healthy donors. TCRdb keeps only in-frame clones here, not all; method: immunoSEQ multiplex PCR. Altogether over 150,000 clones are present, approximately 82% being singletons, with the ten largest covering around 15%. The source material was PBMCs. The receptor set was obtained from a woman aged 30 to 39 in good health and CMV-seropositive.

The rearrangement joins TRBV6-5 to TRBJ1-1, with 8 bases matching TRBD1. The CDR3 runs to 16 residues. Germline assignment: CDR1 MNHEY and CDR2 SVGAGI. Trimming removed 2 bases from V and 4 bases from J; junction bases left unmatched: 9. The CDR3, as DNA: TGTGCCAGCAGTTACGCCCGGACAGGGTCGGGCACTGAAGCTTTCTTT. Amino acid sequence: CASSYARTGSGTEAFF.

This clone was seen a handful of times. V usage is TRBV2 and J usage is TRBJ1-5, with 12 bases matching TRBD1. The ends lost 4 bases at V and 7 bases at J; junction bases unmatched: 5. The CDR3 runs 15 residues. Germline V gene lookup returns CDR1 SNHLY and CDR2 FYNNEI. As DNA, the CDR3 is TGTGCCAGCAGTGGGGACAGGGGGCTTGGCCAGCCCCAGCATTTT. Translated, it gives CASSGDRGLGQPQHF.

The chain uses TRBV5-5 and TRBJ2-7, with 8 nucleotides matching TRBD1. Germline V lookup: CDR1 SGHKS, CDR2 YYEKEE (reference sequence). With V trimmed by 4 bases and J by 2 bases, 8 bases remained unmatched. CDR3 length: 15 residues. The CDR3 DNA reads TGTGCCAGCAGCGAAGGACAGGGTTTGACCTACGAGCAGTACTTC. It codes for CASSEGQGLTYEQYF.

The V gene is TRBV11-2, the J gene TRBJ2-3; no definite D call. The CDR3 runs to 12 residues. Germline assignment: CDR1 SGHAT and CDR2 FQNNGV. V shed 5 bases and J shed 2 bases, with 5 bases lying between them. This CDR3 is CASSPITDTQYF. In DNA, the CDR3 is TGTGCCAGCAGCCCCATCACAGATACGCAGTATTTT. The whole variable domain, remainder taken from reference TRBV11-2 and TRBJ2-3, is EAGVAQSPRYKIIEKRQSVAFWCNPISGHATLYWYQQILGQGPKLLIQFQNNGVVDDSQLPKDRFSAERLKGVDSTLKIQPAKLEDSAVYLCASSPITDTQYFGPGTRLTVL.

The chain has TRBV7-9 and TRBJ2-3; TRBD1 aligns across 10 bases. Germline CDR1 reads SEHNR; CDR2 reads FQNEAQ (reference sequence). The CDR3 loop spans 16 amino acids. With V trimmed by 4 bases and J by 5 bases, 9 bases remained unmatched. This chain's CDR3 is CASSSVRQGAGDTQYF. CDR3 bases: TGTGCCAGCAGCTCTGTTCGACAGGGGGCAGGAGATACGCAGTATTTT.

V usage is TRBV29-1 and J usage is TRBJ2-2, with 7 nucleotides matching TRBD2. The CDR3 sequence is 14 residues long. V dropped 1 base and J dropped 6; count of bases not matched to a gene: 5. Germline CDR1 and CDR2: SQVTM and ANQGSEA. CDR3 sequence: CSVEGQGGSGELFF. In nucleotides, the CDR3 is TGCAGCGTTGAAGGCCAGGGAGGGTCCGGGGAGCTGTTTTTT.

This clone has a handful of counts. The V gene is TRBV11-3, the J gene TRBJ2-2, with D unresolved. CDR3 length equals 14 residues. Per germline, CDR1 SGHNT and CDR2 YENEEA. Trimming left V 1 base short and J 5 bases short, with 8 bases between. As DNA, the CDR3 is TGTGCCAGCAGCTTAGGAGGATTTACCGGGGAGCTGTTTTTT. The encoded protein is CASSLGGFTGELFF.

The chain joins TRBV28 to TRBJ1-2, with D tentatively TRBD1 (5 bases). Germline CDR1 and CDR2: MDHEN and SYDVKM. CDR3 length: 13 residues. Trimming took 5 bases from V and 9 from J, leaving 16 bases between them. This CDR3 is CASSTGTEESYTF. Written as DNA, the CDR3 is TGTGCCAGCAGTACGGGGACTGAAGAAAGCTACACCTTC.

This clone appeared a single time. This sequence joins TRBV27 and TRBJ1-4, with 10 bases that match TRBD1. The CDR3 is made up of 15 amino acids. The germline V gene has CDR1 MNHEY and CDR2 SMNVEV (reference sequence). Unmatched junction bases numbered 7, after V lost 5 bases and J lost 7 bases. This CDR3 is CASSTLGTGVEKLFF. CDR3 nucleotide sequence: TGTGCCAGCAGTACCCTCGGGACAGGGGTTGAAAAACTGTTTTTT.

The chain couples TRBV12-5 to TRBJ2-7, with 9 positions matching TRBD2. V lost 8 bases to trimming and J lost 0 bases; unmatched junction nucleotides: 8. The CDR3 length is 15 residues. The germline V gene has CDR1 LGHNT and CDR2 FRNRAP. The CDR3 loop is CASTPGREGSYEQYF. CDR3 DNA: TGTGCTAGTACCCCAGGGCGGGAGGGCTCCTACGAGCAGTACTTC. The variable domain in full, completed from reference TRBV12-5 and TRBJ2-7, reads DARVTQTPRHKVTEMGQEVTMRCQPILGHNTVFWYRQTMMQGLELLAYFRNRAPLDDSGMPKDRFSAEMPDATLATLKIQPSEPRDSAVYFCASTPGREGSYEQYFGPGTRLTVT.

This chain uses TRBV6-5 with TRBJ2-1, with 7 bases fitting TRBD1. CDR3 length equals 14 residues. V was pared by 7 bases and J by 1 base, with 4 bases of the junction left unmatched. Germline-derived CDR1 and CDR2 are MNHEY and SVGAGI. Written as DNA, the CDR3 is TGTGCCAGCAAAACAGGGGCGTCCTACAATGAGCAGTTCTTC. Residues: CASKTGASYNEQFF.

The chain recombines TRBV5-4 with TRBJ2-3; TRBD2 matches 9 bases. This CDR3 is built from 15 residues. V lost 4 bases and J lost 2; bases outside the gene matches: 5. Germline values: CDR1 SGHNT, CDR2 YYREEE (reference sequence). In DNA form, the CDR3 reads TGTGCCAGCAGCCCGACTAGCGGATCCACAGATACGCAGTATTTT. The encoded protein is CASSPTSGSTDTQYF.

V usage is TRBV19 and J usage is TRBJ2-1, with 12 positions matching TRBD2. CDR1 and CDR2 (germline): LNHDA, SQIVND (reference sequence). This CDR3 contains 16 residues. Trimming cost V 4 bases and J 9 bases; bases outside gene matches: 10. The CDR3 DNA follows: TGTGCCAGTAGTACCTTGGCTAGCGGGAGGGCTGGTGAGCAGTTCTTC. This gives the protein CASSTLASGRAGEQFF.

This clone was observed a handful of times. The chain has TRBV19 and TRBJ1-2, with TRBD1 as a possible D gene (5 bases). Germline V gene lookup returns CDR1 LNHDA and CDR2 SQIVND (reference sequence). V was clipped by 6 bases and J by 7 bases, with 12 bases between them. This CDR3 has 12 residues. The CDR3 nucleotides are TGTGCCAGTAGCGCGACAGTTCGTGGCTACACCTTC. Translating it yields CASSATVRGYTF.

The chain has TRBV6-5 and TRBJ2-1; tentatively, D is TRBD2 (6 bases). Germline CDR1 reads MNHEY; CDR2 reads SVGAGI. The V end lost 2 bases, the J end lost 9 bases, and 8 bases lay between the germline ends. The CDR3 contains 12 residues. The CDR3 DNA reads TGTGCCAGCAGTTACGACGGGAGTGAGCAGTTCTTC. This sequence encodes CASSYDGSEQFF.

The CDR3 DNA follows: TGTGCCAGCAGCATCCGACAGTACGAGCAGTACTTC. Translated: CASSIRQYEQYF. The chain carries TRBV11-2 and TRBJ2-7; possibly TRBD1 for D (5 bases). The CDR3 runs 12 residues. Looked up from germline, CDR1 is SGHAT and CDR2 is FQNNGV. The V end lost 5 bases, the J end lost 4 bases, and 9 bases lay between the germline ends.

The chain links TRBV18 to TRBJ1-5; TRBD1 matches at 8 bases. The CDR3 loop spans 15 amino acids. The V and J ends lost 2 bases and 11 bases, in that order; junction bases with no gene match: 11. Germline V gene lookup returns CDR1 KGHSH and CDR2 LQKENI. The CDR3 loop reads CASSPTGGDTGAQHF. In DNA form, the CDR3 reads TGTGCCAGCTCACCAACAGGGGGGGACACGGGGGCCCAGCATTTT.

The rearrangement joins TRBV27 to TRBJ2-7, with D hard to call. The CDR3 sequence is 15 residues long. Trimming left V 5 bases short and J 7 bases short, with 21 bases between. Looked up from germline, CDR1 is MNHEY and CDR2 is SMNVEV (reference sequence). CDR3 region: CASSVVGPAMREQYF. The CDR3 DNA follows: TGTGCCAGCAGTGTTGTTGGTCCGGCCATGAGGGAGCAGTACTTC.

The chain couples TRBV5-4 to TRBJ2-1; 15 bases align to TRBD2. This CDR3 has 15 residues. Germline CDR1 and CDR2: SGHNT and YYREEE (reference sequence). J lost 8 bases, V lost 4 bases, and 4 bases had no gene match. The CDR3: CASSHGLAGGDEQFF. CDR3 bases: TGTGCCAGCAGCCACGGACTAGCGGGAGGGGATGAGCAGTTCTTC.

CDR3 sequence reads: CSATRFAEAFF. The CDR3 region has the DNA TGCAGTGCTACGAGATTTGCTGAAGCTTTCTTT. The chain carries TRBV20-1 and TRBJ1-1; D not certain. This CDR3 has 11 residues. The V and J ends lost 4 bases and 6 bases respectively, with 9 bases between them. Germline V gives CDR1 DFQATT, CDR2 SNEGSKA (reference sequence).

The chain links TRBV7-2 to TRBJ2-1; 10 positions agree with TRBD2. Trimming took 2 bases from V and 3 from J; bases not matched to a gene: 10. Germline CDR1 reads SGHTA; CDR2 reads FQGNSA. This CDR3 contains 18 residues. CDR3 in amino acids: CASSLRPSLAGGYNEQFF. The DNA of the CDR3 is TGTGCCAGCAGCTTAAGACCCTCTTTAGCGGGAGGCTACAATGAGCAGTTCTTC.